This T cell receptor beta chain was recovered during a study of PD-L1 blockade in urothelial cancer. About the study: Patients commenced atezolizumab in 2014, and it was given at 1,200 mg intravenously every 3 weeks.

Profiled with immunoSEQ multiplex PCR; TCRdb holds only in-frame clones, not every one. The sample records 45,000 to 60,000 clones, more than 75% being singletons. Time point meaning: peripheral blood 6 weeks after treatment start. The cohort comprised individuals with locally advanced or metastatic urothelial carcinoma. The CDR3 sequence is 13 residues long. V lost 5 bases and J lost 7, with 13 bases in between. Germline lookup yields CDR1 SGHTA and CDR2 FQGNSA. The J gene is TRBJ2-3, the V gene TRBV7-2; D not certain. This clonotype was sampled from a man aged 55-75 years with urothelial cancer. Sequenced here: PBMCs, sampled around atezolizumab (anti-PD-L1) treatment. The CDR3 is CASSLGEWNTQYF. The CDR3 DNA sequence: TGTGCCAGCAGCCTTGGAGAGTGGAATACGCAGTATTTT.